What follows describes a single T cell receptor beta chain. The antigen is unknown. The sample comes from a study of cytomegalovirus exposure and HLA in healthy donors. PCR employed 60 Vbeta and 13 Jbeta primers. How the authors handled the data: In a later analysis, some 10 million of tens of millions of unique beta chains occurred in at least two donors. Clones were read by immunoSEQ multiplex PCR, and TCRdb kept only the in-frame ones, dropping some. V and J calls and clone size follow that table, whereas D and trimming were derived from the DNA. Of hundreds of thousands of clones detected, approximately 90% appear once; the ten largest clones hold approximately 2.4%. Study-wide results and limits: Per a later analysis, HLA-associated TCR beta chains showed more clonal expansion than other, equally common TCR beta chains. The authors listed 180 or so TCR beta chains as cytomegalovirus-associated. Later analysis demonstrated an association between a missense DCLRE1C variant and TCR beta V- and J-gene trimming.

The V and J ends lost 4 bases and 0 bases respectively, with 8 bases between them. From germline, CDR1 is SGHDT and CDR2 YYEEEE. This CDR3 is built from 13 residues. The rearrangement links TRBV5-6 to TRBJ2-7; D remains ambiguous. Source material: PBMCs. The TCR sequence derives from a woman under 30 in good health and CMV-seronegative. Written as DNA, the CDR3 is TGTGCCAGCAGCGTTACAGACTCCTACGAGCAGTACTTC. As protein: CASSVTDSYEQYF.